This note documents a single T cell receptor beta chain sequence. V trimming: 5 bases; J trimming: 5 bases; junction bases outside the gene matches: 8. The CDR3 spans 17 residues. The germline V gene encodes CDR1 MNHGY and CDR2 SAAAGT. The sample belongs to a study of T cell responses to AZD1222 COVID-19 vaccine. Method: immunoSEQ multiplex PCR; TCRdb's copy keeps in-frame clones and lacks some. Of some 130,000 clones listed, roughly 89% were seen once; the top ten hold 1.9%. The sample in question was peripheral blood, obtained on day 0 of AZD1222 vaccination. The gene calls are TRBV6-8 and TRBJ2-5; the match to TRBD2 covers 16 bases. The clonotype comes from an adult in good health. The CDR3 reads CASSTGTSGRAWETQYF. Written as DNA, the CDR3 is TGTGCCAGCAGTACCGGGACTAGCGGGAGGGCGTGGGAGACCCAGTACTTC.